This TCR beta chain stems from a study of cytomegalovirus exposure and HLA in healthy donors. The germline V and J ends were trimmed by 3 bases and 7 bases, with 12 bases remaining between them. The CDR3 runs 14 residues. Germline assignment: CDR1 LNHNV and CDR2 YYDKDF (reference sequence). PCR employed 60 Vbeta and 13 Jbeta primers. Measured with immunoSEQ multiplex PCR; TCRdb has only the in-frame clones, and not every one. The sample lists about 180,000 clones; around 81% were seen once. General study findings and limits: By a later analysis, the bulk of CMV-associated TCR beta chains appeared HLA-restricted. The study carried out a later analysis of TCR beta sequences. It associated 15,000 to 20,000 of them with specific HLA alleles at a false discovery rate of 0.05.

As regards this clone: Antigen unknown.

The receptor's source is a woman aged 25 to 39 in good health and CMV-seronegative. The sequencing input was PBMCs. This chain connects TRBV15 to TRBJ1-4; perhaps TRBD1 as D (5 bases). This CDR3 is CATSSRGVSEKLFF. CDR3 sequence (DNA): TGTGCCACCAGCAGCCGGGGGGTGAGTGAAAAACTGTTTTTT.